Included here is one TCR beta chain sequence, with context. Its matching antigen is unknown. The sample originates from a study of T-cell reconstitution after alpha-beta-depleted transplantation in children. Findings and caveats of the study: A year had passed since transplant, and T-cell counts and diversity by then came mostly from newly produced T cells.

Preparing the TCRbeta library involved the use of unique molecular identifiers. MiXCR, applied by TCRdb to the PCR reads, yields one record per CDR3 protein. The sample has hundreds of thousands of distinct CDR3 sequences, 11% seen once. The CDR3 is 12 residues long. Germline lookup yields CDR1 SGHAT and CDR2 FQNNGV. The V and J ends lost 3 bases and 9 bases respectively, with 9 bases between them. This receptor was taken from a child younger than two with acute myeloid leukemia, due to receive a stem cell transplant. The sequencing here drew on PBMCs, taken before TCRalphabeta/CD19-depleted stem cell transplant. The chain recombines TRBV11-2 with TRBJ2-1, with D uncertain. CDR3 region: CASSFHSPEQFF. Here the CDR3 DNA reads TGTGCCAGCAGCTTCCACAGTCCTGAGCAGTTCTTC.